Sequencing of this TCR beta chain was carried out in a study of T cells after posttransplantation cyclophosphamide. The related graft donor's blood sample was taken on the day of bone marrow donation. Using immunoSEQ multiplex PCR, the repertoire was profiled, and TCRdb retains in-frame clones only, with some absent. This sample has roughly 9,100 clones, with roughly 87% found just once. Worth noting for this clone: This specimen includes other DNA sequences encoding the same CDR3.

Sequenced input: memory CD4+ T cells sorted from PBMCs. This clonotype was obtained from an older woman in good health, CMV-negative, and a related stem cell transplant donor.

CDR3 protein: CASSPTGANGRSSPLHF. The CDR3 nucleotides read TGCGCCAGCAGCCCGACCGGAGCCAACGGAAGGTCTTCCCCCCTCCACTTT. The chain links TRBV4-1 to TRBJ1-6; D is ambiguous. V lost 4 bases, J lost 13 bases, and 26 bases lay in between. The germline V gene has CDR1 MGHRA and CDR2 YSYEKL. This CDR3 is 17 amino acids long.